What follows describes a single TCR beta chain. Antigen specificity is unknown. Sequencing libraries for TCR beta were prepared with iRepertoire HTBI primers and Arm-PCR of CDR3 regions. Per the original methods: Segment identification across samples yielded 60 to 80 TRBV and approximately 15 TRBJ segments. TCRdb re-called the multiplex PCR reads through MiXCR, storing one row per CDR3 protein. The authors' filters were not applied to this entry. The sample has about 400,000 distinct CDR3 sequences, roughly a sixth seen once. The data are from a study of regulatory T cells in long-lasting Graves disease. Study-wide results and caveats: The small sample size may have reduced accuracy.

Germline V gene sequence: CDR1 MGHRA, CDR2 YSYEKL. There are 15 residues in the CDR3. The V and J ends lost 2 bases and 0 bases respectively, with 10 bases between them. Time point reported: newly diagnosed GD, antithyroid drugs for less than 3 months. From RNA extracted from PBMCs, the TCR library was made. This TCR was recovered from a female donor with Graves disease. Here the sequenced sample was peripheral blood mononuclear cells (PBMCs), taken at new diagnosis, from a patient treated with antithyroid drugs. This chain uses TRBV4-1 with TRBJ1-1; unclear D gene. The CDR3 DNA follows: TGCGCCAGCAGCCAATTGGTACAGCTGAACACTGAAGCTTTCTTT. Protein product: CASSQLVQLNTEAFF.